This T cell receptor (beta chain) was documented in a study of blood T cell repertoires in COVID-19. Trimming removed 1 base from V and 3 bases from J, with 9 bases in between. The CDR3 runs 13 residues. Germline CDR1 reads GTSNPN; CDR2 reads SVGIG (reference sequence). The repertoire was sequenced with immunoSEQ multiplex PCR; TCRdb's copy has only in-frame clones and lacks some. Of around 180,000 clones in the sample, under 85% were seen once. The source is a man in his fifties or sixties who had recovered from COVID-19. Input material: PBMCs or T cells enriched from blood (not recorded which). This chain uses TRBV30 with TRBJ1-2; D gene uncertain. The CDR3 DNA sequence: TGTGCCTGGAGTGCCCGGGGATACTATGGCTACACCTTC. Encoded protein: CAWSARGYYGYTF.